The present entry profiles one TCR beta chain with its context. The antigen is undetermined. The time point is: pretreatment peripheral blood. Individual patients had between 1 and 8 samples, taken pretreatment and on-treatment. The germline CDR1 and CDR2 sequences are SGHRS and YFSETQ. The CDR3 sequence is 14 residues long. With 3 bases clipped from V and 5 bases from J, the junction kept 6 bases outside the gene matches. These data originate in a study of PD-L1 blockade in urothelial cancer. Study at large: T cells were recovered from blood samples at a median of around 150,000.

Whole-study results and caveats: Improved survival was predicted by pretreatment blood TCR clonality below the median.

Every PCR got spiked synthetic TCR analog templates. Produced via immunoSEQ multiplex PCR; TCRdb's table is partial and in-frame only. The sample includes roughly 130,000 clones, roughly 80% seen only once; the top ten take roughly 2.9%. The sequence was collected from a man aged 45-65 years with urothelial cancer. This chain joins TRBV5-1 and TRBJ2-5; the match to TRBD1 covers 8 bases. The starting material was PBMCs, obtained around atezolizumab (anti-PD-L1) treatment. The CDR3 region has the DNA TGCGCCAGCAGCTCAGGGGGCATCGGGGAGACCCAGTACTTC. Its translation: CASSSGGIGETQYF.